The TCR beta chain described here comes from a study of blood T cell repertoires in COVID-19. Across the study: The origin of the acute and convalescent COVID-19 samples was the United States, Italy and Spain. PBMCs, B-cell-depleted T cells, or T cells provided the cDNA or gDNA that made up the material.

Trimming took 4 bases from V and 9 from J, leaving 13 bases between them. Germline-derived CDR1 and CDR2 are WSHSY and SAAADI. This CDR3 region has 14 residues. Original handling: Estimation of nucleated cell counts was performed using reference gene primer amplification. Measured with immunoSEQ multiplex PCR; TCRdb has only the in-frame clones, and not every one. V and J calls and clone size are given by that table; D and trimming were obtained from the DNA. The sample carries roughly 170,000 clones, about nine tenths recorded once. This chain links TRBV10-2 with TRBJ1-6; maybe TRBD1 (5 bases). This receptor was taken from a man aged 65 to 79 with active or convalescent COVID-19. The specimen was peripheral blood. The CDR3, as DNA: TGCGCCAGCAGTGTTGCGCCCGGGGGTTCACCCCTCCACTTT. Amino acids: CASSVAPGGSPLHF.